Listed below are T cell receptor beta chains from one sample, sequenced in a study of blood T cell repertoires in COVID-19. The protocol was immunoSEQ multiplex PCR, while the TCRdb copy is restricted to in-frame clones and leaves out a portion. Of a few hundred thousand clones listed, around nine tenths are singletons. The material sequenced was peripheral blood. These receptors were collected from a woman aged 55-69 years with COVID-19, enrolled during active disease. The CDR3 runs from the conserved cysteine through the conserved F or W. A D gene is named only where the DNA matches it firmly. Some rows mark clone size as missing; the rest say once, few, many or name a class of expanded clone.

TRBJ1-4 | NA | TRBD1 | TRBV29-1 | TGCAGCGTTGATCGGGGCACAGGGGAGAGGGAAAAACTGTTTTTT | CSVDRGTGEREKLFF
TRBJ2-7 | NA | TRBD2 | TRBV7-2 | TGTGCCAGCAGCTTATGGGGCGGGAGTAGCTCCTACGAGCAGTACTTC | CASSLWGGSSSYEQYF
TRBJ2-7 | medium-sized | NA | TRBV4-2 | TGTGCCAGCAGCCAACGCCGCGGGGCGGGGTCCTACGAGCAGTACTTC | CASSQRRGAGSYEQYF
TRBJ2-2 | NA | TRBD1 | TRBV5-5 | TGTGCCAGCAGCTGGAGACAGGGTAACACCGGGGAGCTGTTTTTT | CASSWRQGNTGELFF
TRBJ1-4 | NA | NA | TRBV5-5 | TGTGCCAGCAGCTTGGCCGTTCCCGAAAAACTGTTTTTT | CASSLAVPEKLFF
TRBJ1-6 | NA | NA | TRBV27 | TGTGCCAGCAGTTTACCCCGGCCCCTCCACTTT | CASSLPRPLHF
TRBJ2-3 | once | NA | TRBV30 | TGTGCCTGGAGGGTAGCGGGCACAGATACGCAGTATTTT | CAWRVAGTDTQYF
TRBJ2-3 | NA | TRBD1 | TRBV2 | TGTGCCAGCACGTTGGGACAGGGCGTGGGAGGGAGCACAGATACGCAGTATTTT | CASTLGQGVGGSTDTQYF
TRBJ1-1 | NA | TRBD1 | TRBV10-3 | TGTGCCATCAGTGAGGGGGGACAGGGGACCACTGAAGCTTTCTTT | CAISEGGQGTTEAFF
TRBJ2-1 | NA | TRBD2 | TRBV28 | TGTGCCAGCAGTTGGGGGGGGAGTCTTGAGCAGTTCTTC | CASSWGGSLEQFF
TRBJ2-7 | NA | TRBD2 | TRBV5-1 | TGCGCCAGCAGCTCCGCGGGGGGGGCCTACGAGCAGTACTTC | CASSSAGGAYEQYF
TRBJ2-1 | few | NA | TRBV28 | TGTGCCAGCAGTTCCCGACAGGAGCAGTTCTTC | CASSSRQEQFF
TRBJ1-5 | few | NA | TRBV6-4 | TGTGCCAGCAGTATGGAGATCAATCAGCCCCAGCATTTT | CASSMEINQPQHF
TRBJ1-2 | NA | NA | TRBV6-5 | TGTGCCAGCAGTCCCTCAACCGGGATCCTCTATGGCTACACCTTC | CASSPSTGILYGYTF
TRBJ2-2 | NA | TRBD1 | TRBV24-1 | TGTGCCACCAGCCTCCCAAGACCCGGGACAGCCAACACCGGGGAGCTGTTTTTT | CATSLPRPGTANTGELFF
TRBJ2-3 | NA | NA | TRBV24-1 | TGTGCCACCAGTTCCGGCGGTAGCACAGATACGCAGTATTTT | CATSSGGSTDTQYF
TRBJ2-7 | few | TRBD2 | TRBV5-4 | TGTGCCAGCAGCTCGGGACTAGCGGGAGACTACGAGCAGTACTTC | CASSSGLAGDYEQYF
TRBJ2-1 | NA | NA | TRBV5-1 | TGCGCCAGCAGCTTGGGACAGGTTAACAATGAGCAGTTCTTC | CASSLGQVNNEQFF
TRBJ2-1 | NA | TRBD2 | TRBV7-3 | TGTGCCAGCAGCTTAGCTAGCGGGAGGGCAAATGAGCAGTTCTTC | CASSLASGRANEQFF
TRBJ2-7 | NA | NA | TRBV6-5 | TGTGCCAGCAGACGAGTCGTTGAGCAGTACTTC | CASRRVVEQYF
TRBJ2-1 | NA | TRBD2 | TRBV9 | TGTGCCAGCACTAGCGGAGCCCAAACCACAATGAAGCAGTTCTTC | CASTSGAQTTMKQFF
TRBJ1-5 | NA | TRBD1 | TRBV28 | TGTGCCAGCAGTTTACTAGACAGGGGACTCGGCCAGCCCCAGCATTTT | CASSLLDRGLGQPQHF
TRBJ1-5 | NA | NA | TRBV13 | TGTGCCAGCAGCTTAAACCGGGGATGGGCGCAAAATCAGCCCCAGCATTTT | CASSLNRGWAQNQPQHF
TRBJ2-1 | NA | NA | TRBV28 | TGTGCCAGCAGTTTAGTCGGGTTCGCGAATGAGCAGTTCTTC | CASSLVGFANEQFF
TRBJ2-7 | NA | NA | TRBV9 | TGTGCCAGCAGCGTAGGGTGGTCGGGTAACGAGCAGTACTTC | CASSVGWSGNEQYF
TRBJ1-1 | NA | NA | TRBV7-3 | TGTGCCAGCAGCTTCCACAGGTCTACTGAAGCTTTCTTT | CASSFHRSTEAFF